Listed below are T cell receptor beta chains from one sample, sequenced in a study of shared clonotypes between healthy human individuals. The repertoire was sequenced with immunoSEQ multiplex PCR; TCRdb's copy has only in-frame clones and lacks some. The sample shows over 2,000,000 clones, about 94% of them seen only once. Sequenced input: naive CD8+ T cells from PBMCs. The receptors derive from a man aged 18-30 years in good health. Some clones in this sample may be carry-over from other donors' samples. Each CDR3 is given with its conserved first and last residue. The order of the fields is clone size, V gene, J gene, D gene, CDR3 protein, CDR3 DNA. The D gene is left open where the match is weak. Where a row states a size, it is once, few, many or the class of an expanded clone; other rows omit it.

clone_size: few
v_call: TRBV27
j_call: TRBJ2-7
d_call: TRBD2
cdr3_aa: CASSALGGRVYEQYF
cdr3_nt: TGTGCCAGCAGTGCCCTGGGCGGGAGGGTCTACGAGCAGTACTTC

clone_size: .
v_call: TRBV19
j_call: TRBJ2-2
d_call: TRBD2
cdr3_aa: CASSIDREGTGELFF
cdr3_nt: TGTGCCAGTAGTATAGATCGGGAGGGCACCGGGGAGCTGTTTTTT

clone_size: .
v_call: TRBV13
j_call: TRBJ2-5
d_call: TRBD1
cdr3_aa: CASSSRDRGRRETQYF
cdr3_nt: TGTGCCAGCAGCTCCCGGGACAGGGGGCGTAGGGAGACCCAGTACTTC

clone_size: .
v_call: TRBV28
j_call: TRBJ2-3
d_call: .
cdr3_aa: CASSLVATDTQYF
cdr3_nt: TGTGCCAGCAGTTTGGTGGCCACAGATACGCAGTATTTT

clone_size: .
v_call: TRBV7-8
j_call: TRBJ2-1
d_call: .
cdr3_aa: CASSLGYNEQFF
cdr3_nt: TGTGCCAGCAGCTTAGGTTACAATGAGCAGTTCTTC

clone_size: .
v_call: TRBV5-1
j_call: TRBJ2-1
d_call: TRBD2
cdr3_aa: CASSGTSGSYNEQFF
cdr3_nt: TGCGCCAGCAGCGGGACTAGCGGATCCTACAATGAGCAGTTCTTC

clone_size: .
v_call: TRBV5-6
j_call: TRBJ2-6
d_call: .
cdr3_aa: CASSLGSGANVLTF
cdr3_nt: TGTGCCAGCAGCTTAGGCTCTGGGGCCAACGTCCTGACTTTC

clone_size: .
v_call: TRBV30
j_call: TRBJ1-4
d_call: TRBD1
cdr3_aa: CAWSADRGWEEKLFF
cdr3_nt: TGTGCCTGGAGTGCCGACAGGGGCTGGGAAGAAAAACTGTTTTTT

clone_size: .
v_call: TRBV27
j_call: TRBJ1-4
d_call: .
cdr3_aa: CASSLYMPGNEKLFF
cdr3_nt: TGTGCCAGCAGTTTATATATGCCGGGAAATGAAAAACTGTTTTTT

clone_size: .
v_call: TRBV19
j_call: TRBJ2-1
d_call: .
cdr3_aa: CASSTTVNEQFF
cdr3_nt: TGTGCCAGTAGTACCACCGTCAATGAGCAGTTCTTC

clone_size: .
v_call: TRBV6-6
j_call: TRBJ2-3
d_call: .
cdr3_aa: CASRDFYGIADTQYF
cdr3_nt: TGTGCCAGCAGAGACTTTTACGGGATAGCAGATACGCAGTATTTT

clone_size: .
v_call: TRBV7-8
j_call: TRBJ2-2
d_call: .
cdr3_aa: CASSLGKSTGELFF
cdr3_nt: TGTGCCAGCAGCTTAGGCAAATCCACCGGGGAGCTGTTTTTT

clone_size: .
v_call: TRBV30
j_call: TRBJ1-1
d_call: .
cdr3_aa: CAWSWDWTEAFF
cdr3_nt: TGTGCCTGGAGTTGGGATTGGACTGAAGCTTTCTTT

clone_size: .
v_call: TRBV19
j_call: TRBJ2-3
d_call: .
cdr3_aa: CASSISGDFTDTQYF
cdr3_nt: TGTGCCAGTAGTATAAGTGGGGACTTCACAGATACGCAGTATTTT

clone_size: .
v_call: TRBV9
j_call: TRBJ1-2
d_call: .
cdr3_aa: CASSVDRGGYTF
cdr3_nt: TGTGCCAGCAGCGTAGATCGGGGTGGCTACACCTTC

clone_size: .
v_call: TRBV27
j_call: TRBJ2-1
d_call: TRBD2
cdr3_aa: CASSLGSREGRSYNEQFF
cdr3_nt: TGTGCCAGCAGTTTGGGTTCGCGGGAGGGCCGTTCCTACAATGAGCAGTTCTTC

clone_size: .
v_call: TRBV19
j_call: TRBJ2-4
d_call: .
cdr3_aa: CASSILASYGDIQYF
cdr3_nt: TGTGCCAGTAGTATTCTAGCGAGTTACGGGGACATTCAGTACTTC

clone_size: .
v_call: TRBV27
j_call: TRBJ1-5
d_call: .
cdr3_aa: CASRISGSSNQPQHF
cdr3_nt: TGTGCCAGCAGGATTAGTGGGTCCAGCAATCAGCCCCAGCATTTT

clone_size: few
v_call: TRBV28
j_call: TRBJ1-5
d_call: TRBD1
cdr3_aa: CASSQRDRGHQPQHF
cdr3_nt: TGTGCCAGCAGTCAAAGGGACAGGGGGCATCAGCCCCAGCATTTT

clone_size: .
v_call: TRBV27
j_call: TRBJ2-2
d_call: .
cdr3_aa: CASSLWAGANTGELFF
cdr3_nt: TGTGCCAGCAGTTTATGGGCAGGGGCGAACACCGGGGAGCTGTTTTTT

clone_size: .
v_call: TRBV28
j_call: TRBJ1-4
d_call: TRBD1
cdr3_aa: CASSLGQAINEKLFF
cdr3_nt: TGTGCCAGCAGTTTGGGACAGGCCATAAATGAAAAACTGTTTTTT

clone_size: .
v_call: TRBV9
j_call: TRBJ2-3
d_call: TRBD2
cdr3_aa: CASSPQGLAATDTQYF
cdr3_nt: TGTGCCAGCAGCCCCCAAGGACTAGCGGCCACAGATACGCAGTATTTT

clone_size: .
v_call: TRBV9
j_call: TRBJ2-1
d_call: TRBD2
cdr3_aa: CASSVSPGGLHPYNEQFF
cdr3_nt: TGTGCCAGCAGCGTAAGCCCGGGAGGCCTACACCCCTACAATGAGCAGTTCTTC

clone_size: .
v_call: TRBV7-9
j_call: TRBJ2-7
d_call: .
cdr3_aa: CASSFVSSAYEQYF
cdr3_nt: TGTGCCAGCAGCTTCGTGTCTAGCGCCTACGAGCAGTACTTC

clone_size: .
v_call: TRBV15
j_call: TRBJ2-2
d_call: TRBD2
cdr3_aa: CATSRDGGLVITGELFF
cdr3_nt: TGTGCCACCAGCAGAGATGGGGGACTAGTTATCACCGGGGAGCTGTTTTTT

clone_size: .
v_call: TRBV27
j_call: TRBJ2-2
d_call: TRBD1
cdr3_aa: CASSPPPDRGRNTGELFF
cdr3_nt: TGTGCCAGCAGTCCCCCCCCCGACAGGGGAAGGAACACCGGGGAGCTGTTTTTT

clone_size: once
v_call: TRBV6-1
j_call: TRBJ1-5
d_call: TRBD1
cdr3_aa: CASSERGTGGRQPQHF
cdr3_nt: TGTGCCAGCAGTGAACGAGGGACAGGGGGCCGTCAGCCCCAGCATTTT

clone_size: .
v_call: TRBV30
j_call: TRBJ2-7
d_call: .
cdr3_aa: CAWGTPDYPYEQYF
cdr3_nt: TGTGCCTGGGGGACGCCGGACTACCCCTACGAGCAGTACTTC

clone_size: .
v_call: TRBV5-8
j_call: TRBJ2-3
d_call: TRBD2
cdr3_aa: CASSLGGRLADTQYF
cdr3_nt: TGTGCCAGCAGCTTGGGCGGGAGGCTCGCAGATACGCAGTATTTT

clone_size: .
v_call: TRBV11-2
j_call: TRBJ2-2
d_call: .
cdr3_aa: CASTQFGRMNTGELFF
cdr3_nt: TGTGCCAGCACCCAATTTGGGCGAATGAACACCGGGGAGCTGTTTTTT

clone_size: .
v_call: TRBV4-1
j_call: TRBJ1-3
d_call: .
cdr3_aa: CASSQEGEAPIYF
cdr3_nt: TGCGCCAGCAGCCAAGAAGGCGAGGCCCCGATATATTTT

clone_size: .
v_call: TRBV6-5
j_call: TRBJ1-1
d_call: .
cdr3_aa: CASRRQIYTEAFF
cdr3_nt: TGTGCCAGCAGACGCCAGATCTACACTGAAGCTTTCTTT

clone_size: .
v_call: TRBV6-5
j_call: TRBJ2-5
d_call: TRBD1
cdr3_aa: CASSPRDSLQETQYF
cdr3_nt: TGTGCCAGCAGTCCCCGGGACAGTCTTCAAGAGACCCAGTACTTC

clone_size: .
v_call: TRBV11-2
j_call: TRBJ2-1
d_call: .
cdr3_aa: CASSYPEGIRNEQFF
cdr3_nt: TGTGCCAGCAGCTATCCGGAGGGGATTCGGAATGAGCAGTTCTTC

clone_size: .
v_call: TRBV19
j_call: TRBJ2-2
d_call: TRBD2
cdr3_aa: CASRQSGRAPGELFF
cdr3_nt: TGTGCCAGTAGACAGAGCGGGAGGGCCCCCGGGGAGCTGTTTTTT

clone_size: .
v_call: TRBV11-2
j_call: TRBJ1-5
d_call: TRBD1
cdr3_aa: CASSLRSGQGLNQPQHF
cdr3_nt: TGTGCCAGCAGCTTAAGGTCAGGACAGGGTTTGAATCAGCCCCAGCATTTT

clone_size: .
v_call: TRBV5-1
j_call: TRBJ1-1
d_call: TRBD1
cdr3_aa: CASSPLTTGGYTEAFF
cdr3_nt: TGCGCCAGCAGCCCTCTGACGACAGGGGGCTACACTGAAGCTTTCTTT

clone_size: .
v_call: TRBV10-3
j_call: TRBJ1-3
d_call: TRBD1
cdr3_aa: CAISEGQGFSNTIYF
cdr3_nt: TGTGCCATCAGTGAGGGACAGGGCTTTTCAAACACCATATATTTT

clone_size: .
v_call: TRBV12-5
j_call: TRBJ1-2
d_call: TRBD1
cdr3_aa: CASGGTGTGPHYGYTF
cdr3_nt: TGTGCTAGTGGGGGAACCGGGACAGGACCCCACTATGGCTACACCTTC

clone_size: .
v_call: TRBV11-2
j_call: TRBJ2-7
d_call: TRBD2
cdr3_aa: CASSTSGATYEQYF
cdr3_nt: TGTGCCAGCAGTACTAGCGGGGCCACCTACGAGCAGTACTTC

clone_size: .
v_call: TRBV5-1
j_call: TRBJ2-1
d_call: .
cdr3_aa: CASTLSSDGTSGNEQFF
cdr3_nt: TGCGCCAGCACCCTCTCAAGCGACGGGACTTCGGGAAATGAGCAGTTCTTC

clone_size: .
v_call: TRBV7-2
j_call: TRBJ1-5
d_call: .
cdr3_aa: CASSLEGRDNQPQHF
cdr3_nt: TGTGCCAGCAGCTTAGAGGGCAGGGACAATCAGCCCCAGCATTTT

clone_size: .
v_call: TRBV5-8
j_call: TRBJ1-2
d_call: .
cdr3_aa: CASSFNSISRHGYTF
cdr3_nt: TGTGCCAGCAGCTTTAATAGCATCTCCAGGCATGGCTACACCTTC

clone_size: few
v_call: TRBV27
j_call: TRBJ1-1
d_call: .
cdr3_aa: CASSLSVFQEAFF
cdr3_nt: TGTGCCAGCAGTTTATCGGTATTCCAGGAAGCTTTCTTT

clone_size: once
v_call: TRBV5-1
j_call: TRBJ1-4
d_call: .
cdr3_aa: CASSPGWTGNEKLFF
cdr3_nt: TGCGCCAGCAGCCCAGGCTGGACGGGGAATGAAAAACTGTTTTTT

clone_size: .
v_call: TRBV4-2
j_call: TRBJ1-3
d_call: .
cdr3_aa: CASSQVASELSGNTIYF
cdr3_nt: TGTGCCAGCAGCCAAGTGGCGTCGGAACTCTCTGGAAACACCATATATTTT

clone_size: .
v_call: TRBV4-3
j_call: TRBJ1-5
d_call: .
cdr3_aa: CASSQDGGYNQPQHF
cdr3_nt: TGCGCCAGCAGCCAAGACGGGGGGTACAATCAGCCCCAGCATTTT

clone_size: .
v_call: TRBV5-5
j_call: TRBJ2-7
d_call: .
cdr3_aa: CASSLDHYEQYF
cdr3_nt: TGTGCCAGCAGCTTGGACCACTACGAGCAGTACTTC

clone_size: .
v_call: TRBV30
j_call: TRBJ1-4
d_call: .
cdr3_aa: CAWSVYGNEKLFF
cdr3_nt: TGTGCCTGGAGTGTGTATGGGAATGAAAAACTGTTTTTT

clone_size: .
v_call: TRBV28
j_call: TRBJ1-2
d_call: .
cdr3_aa: CASSLAPGYGYTF
cdr3_nt: TGTGCCAGCAGTTTGGCCCCAGGCTATGGCTACACCTTC